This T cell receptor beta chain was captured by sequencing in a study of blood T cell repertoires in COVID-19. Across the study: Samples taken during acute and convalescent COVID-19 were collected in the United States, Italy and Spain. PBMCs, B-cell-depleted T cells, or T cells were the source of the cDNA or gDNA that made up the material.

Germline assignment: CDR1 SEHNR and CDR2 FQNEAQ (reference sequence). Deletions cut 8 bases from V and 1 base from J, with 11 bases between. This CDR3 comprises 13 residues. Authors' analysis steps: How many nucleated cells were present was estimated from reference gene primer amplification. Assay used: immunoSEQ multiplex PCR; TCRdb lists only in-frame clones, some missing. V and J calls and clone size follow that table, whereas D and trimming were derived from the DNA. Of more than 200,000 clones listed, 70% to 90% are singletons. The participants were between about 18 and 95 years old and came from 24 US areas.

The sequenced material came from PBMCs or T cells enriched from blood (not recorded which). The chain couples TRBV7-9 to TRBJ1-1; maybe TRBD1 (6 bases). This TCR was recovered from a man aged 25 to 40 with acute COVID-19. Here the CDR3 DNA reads TGTGCCAGCGGAGGACAGACGAACACTGAAGCTTTCTTT. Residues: CASGGQTNTEAFF.